The 32 T cell receptor beta chains reported below all come from one sample, sequenced in a study of regulatory T cells in long-lasting Graves disease. The time point denotes: newly diagnosed GD, antithyroid drugs for less than 3 months. Following extraction of RNA from PBMCs, that RNA was used to make the TCR library. Libraries of TCR beta came from iRepertoire HTBI primers plus Arm-PCR of CDR3 regions. TCRdb passed the multiplex PCR reads through MiXCR, listing each CDR3 protein once. The data hold approximately 400,000 distinct CDR3 sequences, with about 16% observed a single time. The same data also went into a second study, on T cells in Graves' hyperthyroidism and ophthalmopathy.

Sample: peripheral blood mononuclear cells (PBMCs), taken at new diagnosis, from a patient treated with antithyroid drugs. The receptor source for this set is a woman in her thirties with Graves disease.

Many counts were recorded for this clonotype. The rearrangement joins TRBV28 to TRBJ2-7; the match to TRBD2 covers 10 bases. The CDR3 spans 15 residues. Germline V gene data show CDR1 as MDHEN and CDR2 as SYDVKM. Trimming took 6 bases from V and 2 from J; bases not matched to a gene: 7. The DNA for the CDR3 is TGTGCCAGCAGCCCAGGTCTAGCGGGAGCCTACGAGCAGTACTTC. Its protein is CASSPGLAGAYEQYF.

This clonotype turned up a few times. The chain combines TRBV10-1 with TRBJ2-6; D not resolved. Germline CDR1 WNHNN, CDR2 SYGVQD (reference sequence). Trimming left V 5 bases short and J 2 bases short, with 19 bases between. The CDR3 runs to 18 residues. The CDR3 loop is CASSRRLFVDPGANVLTF. CDR3 nucleotides: TGCGCCAGCAGTAGGAGACTCTTCGTTGATCCTGGGGCCAACGTCCTGACTTTC.

This clonotype showed up many times. As DNA, the CDR3 is TGCGCCAGCAGCAAGGGACTAGCGGGAGGGCACGAAAGCTCCTACAATGAGCAGTTCTTC. It specifies CASSKGLAGGHESSYNEQFF. The genes are TRBV5-1 and TRBJ2-1, with 16 bases matching TRBD2. V shed 4 bases and J 0 bases; nucleotides not matched to a gene: 10. This CDR3 contains 20 residues. The germline V gene encodes CDR1 SGHRS and CDR2 YFSETQ.

A remark on this clonotype: Since a much larger clone is just one base distant, this may be a read error. The chain links TRBV11-2 to TRBJ2-1; 7 bases are shared with TRBD2. The DNA end is a closer match to TRBJ2-7, so the J assignment may be wrong. The germline V gene has CDR1 SGHAT and CDR2 FQNNGV. This CDR3 is built from 17 residues. The CDR3, as DNA: TGTGCCAGCAGCCCAACTTCCGGGAGGTGGGGGAGTTATGAGCAGTACTTC. Amino acid sequence: CASSPTSGRWGSYEQYF.

In regard to this clonotype: This may stem from a read error, because a much larger clone lies one nucleotide away. J is TRBJ2-4 and V is TRBV24-1; 10 bases map to TRBD1. The J call may be faulty, since TRBJ2-1 better matches the DNA end. Germline CDR1 and CDR2: KGHDR and SFDVKD. The CDR3 runs to 14 residues. The CDR3 sequence: CATSDYGQGETQFF. In DNA form, the CDR3 reads TGTGCCACCAGTGATTACGGACAGGGGGAGACCCAGTTCTTC.

This clonotype has only a few counts. This may be a read error: a much more frequent sequence differs by one nucleotide. The chain recombines TRBV12-3 or TRBV12-4 with TRBJ2-7; 9 nucleotides agree with TRBD1. CDR3 length: 15 amino acids. Germline trimming cut 4 bases from V and 4 bases from J; bases unmatched to any gene: 8. DNA for the CDR3: TGTGCCAGCAGTTCAGCTGACAGGGGGAGATACGAGCAGTACTTC. As protein: CASSSADRGRYEQYF.

This clonotype was seen ten or more times. The chain couples TRBV28 to TRBJ2-1; TRBD2 matches 8 bases. The CDR3 totals 14 residues. J lost 9 bases, V lost 6 bases, and 10 bases had no gene match. Germline-derived CDR1 and CDR2 are MDHEN and SYDVKM. This CDR3 reads CASSWGAGVSEQFF. CDR3 sequence (DNA): TGTGCCAGCAGCTGGGGAGCGGGAGTCAGTGAGCAGTTCTTC. Full variable domain (outside the CDR3, taken from reference TRBV28 and TRBJ2-1): DVKVTQSSRYLVKRTGEKVFLECVQDMDHENMFWYRQDPGLGLRLIYFSYDVKMKEKGDIPEGYSVSREKKERFSLILESASTNQTSMYLCASSWGAGVSEQFFGPGTRLTVL.

This clonotype was seen at least ten times. The chain joins TRBV6-5 to TRBJ2-1; 10 bases are a match to TRBD2. V gave up 4 bases and J gave up 9 bases; unmatched junction bases: 12. There are 16 residues in the CDR3. Germline V gene data show CDR1 as MNHEY and CDR2 as SVGAGI. CDR3 coding DNA: TGTGCCAGCAGTTCTCCTACGAGCGGGAGGGCGGCTGAGCAGTTCTTC. Translated, it gives CASSSPTSGRAAEQFF.

There are a few counts of this clonotype. The rearrangement joins TRBV7-9 to TRBJ1-5, with TRBD1 matching over 7 bases. Germline V lookup: CDR1 SEHNR, CDR2 FQNEAQ (reference sequence). V dropped 4 bases and J dropped 3; count of bases not matched to a gene: 6. The CDR3 has 15 residues. The CDR3 spells CASSYSQGSNQPQHF. The DNA for the CDR3 is TGTGCCAGCAGCTACTCACAGGGGTCCAATCAGCCCCAGCATTTT.

The V gene is TRBV9, the J gene TRBJ2-7; 9 bases fit TRBD2. V trimming: 0 bases; J trimming: 3 bases; junction bases outside the gene matches: 4. This CDR3 spans 15 amino acids. In germline, CDR1 is SGDLS, CDR2 YYNGEE. The CDR3 sequence: CASSVGGRADYEQYF. The DNA for the CDR3 is TGTGCCAGCAGCGTAGGCGGGAGGGCCGACTACGAGCAGTACTTC.

In its sample, this clonotype was seen many times. In nucleotides, the CDR3 is TGTGCCAGCAGTGGGACTAGCGGGGCTAGCACAGATACGCAGTATTTT. Protein: CASSGTSGASTDTQYF. This rearrangement joins TRBV6-1 to TRBJ2-3; 12 nucleotides agree with TRBD2. Trimming cost V 4 bases and J 0 bases; bases outside gene matches: 2. CDR3 length: 16 amino acids. Germline V gene sequence: CDR1 MNHNS, CDR2 SASEGT.

The CDR3: CASSGFGPPMGNTEAFF. CDR3 nucleotide sequence: TGTGCCAGCAGCGGATTCGGGCCTCCAATGGGGAACACTGAAGCTTTCTTT. This chain uses TRBV9 with TRBJ1-1; D is undetermined. Trimming stripped 3 bases from V and 1 base from J, with 19 bases between. The CDR3 runs 17 residues. The germline V gene has CDR1 SGDLS and CDR2 YYNGEE.

This clonotype has a count of ten or more. This chain connects TRBV6-1 to TRBJ2-3; 14 bases map to TRBD2. The ends lost 6 bases at V and 5 bases at J; junction bases unmatched: 13. Germline V gives CDR1 MNHNS, CDR2 SASEGT. CDR3 size: 18 residues. The CDR3 DNA reads as TGTGCCAGCAGACCCCCGACTAGCGGGAGGGCCGGTGGAGATACGCAGTATTTT. This gives the protein CASRPPTSGRAGGDTQYF.

This clonotype was seen more than once but under ten times. The V and J genes are TRBV24-1 and TRBJ1-2, with D unclear. The CDR3 loop spans 12 amino acids. The ends were cut back, 6 bases at V and 4 bases at J, with 8 bases in the middle. The germline CDR1 and CDR2 sequences are KGHDR and SFDVKD. In nucleotides, the CDR3 is TGTGCCACCAGTTCGGGGATCTATGGCTACACCTTC. Protein sequence: CATSSGIYGYTF.

There are a few counts of this clonotype. The CDR3 loop is CASGPTRRGRETQYF. In DNA, the CDR3 is TGTGCCAGCGGTCCCACGCGCAGGGGGCGTGAGACCCAGTACTTC. The chain recombines TRBV27 with TRBJ2-5, with TRBD1 identical over 8 bases. CDR1 is MNHEY, CDR2 SMNVEV, per germline (reference sequence). The ends lost 8 bases at V and 5 bases at J; junction bases unmatched: 13. The CDR3 consists of 15 residues.

The chain uses TRBV7-8 and TRBJ2-1; D might be TRBD2 (5 bases). V lost 1 base, J lost 2 bases, and 12 bases lay in between. The germline V gene encodes CDR1 SGHVS and CDR2 FQNEAQ. This CDR3 has 16 amino acids. CDR3: CASSLEELDTYNEQFF. In DNA form, the CDR3 reads TGTGCCAGCAGCTTAGAGGAACTAGACACCTACAATGAGCAGTTCTTC.

This clonotype was seen at least ten times. The genes are TRBV10-1 and TRBJ2-7, with D perhaps TRBD1 or TRBD2 (5 bases each). CDR3 length: 13 residues. Per germline, CDR1 WNHNN and CDR2 SYGVQD (reference sequence). V dropped 5 bases and J dropped 6 bases, with 14 bases sitting between them. As DNA, the CDR3 is TGCGCCAGCAGTCCCGGGGCAGTCGGCGAGCAGTACTTC. Translating gives CASSPGAVGEQYF.

The genes are TRBV7-3 and TRBJ2-6; the D gene is possibly TRBD2 (6 bases). The V end was cut by 0 bases, the J end by 2 bases, with 8 bases between. In germline, CDR1 is SGHTA, CDR2 FQGTGA. CDR3 length equals 16 residues. The CDR3 DNA reads as TGTGCCAGCAGCTTAACCCAGCGGGCTGGGGCCAACGTCCTGACTTTC. Translating it yields CASSLTQRAGANVLTF.

The table lists this clonotype with a few counts. The CDR3 nucleotides are TGCGCCAGCAGCTCCCGACGGACTAGCGGGGGACAAGAGACCCAGTACTTC. This gives the protein CASSSRRTSGGQETQYF. The chain couples TRBV5-1 to TRBJ2-5, with 13 positions matching TRBD2. V gave up 3 bases and J gave up 2 bases; unmatched junction bases: 7. From germline, CDR1 is SGHRS and CDR2 YFSETQ. The CDR3 loop spans 17 amino acids.

V gene TRBV29-1 combines with J gene TRBJ2-7; 9 bases agree with TRBD1. CDR1 SQVTM and CDR2 ANQGSEA come from the germline V gene. Losses at the gene ends were 6 bases for V and 2 bases for J; bases not matched to a gene: 5. This CDR3 spans 13 amino acids. The CDR3 nucleotides read TGCAGCGTCATACAGGGGGCCCCCTACGAGCAGTACTTC. The encoded protein is CSVIQGAPYEQYF.

J is TRBJ2-7 and V is TRBV4-2, with 8 bases identical to TRBD1. V lost 1 base to trimming and J lost 3 bases; unmatched junction nucleotides: 8. The CDR3 extends over 16 amino acids. CDR1 is LGHNA and CDR2 is YNFKEQ in the germline V gene. In DNA form, the CDR3 reads TGTGCCAGCAGCCAAGCCCAGGGGGCGCAGGGCTACGAGCAGTACTTC. Translating it yields CASSQAQGAQGYEQYF.

This clonotype has only a few counts. One junction end disagrees with the germline gene, perhaps due to a read error. The rearrangement links TRBV28 to TRBJ2-5; 13 bases fit TRBD2. Germline assignment: CDR1 MDHEN and CDR2 SYDVKM. The CDR3 length is 15 residues. The CDR3 sequence: CTSSPGLAGKETQYF. The CDR3 nucleotides are TGTACCAGCAGCCCGGGACTAGCGGGAAAAGAGACCCAGTACTTC.

For this clonotype: A far bigger clonotype differs at one base, so this is likely a read error. This chain's CDR3 is CASSLAGITSYNEQYF. CDR3 DNA: TGTGCCAGCAGCTTGGCCGGTATAACCTCCTACAATGAGCAGTACTTC. This sequence joins TRBV5-5 and TRBJ2-4; D ambiguous. V lost 0 bases and J lost 13, with 23 bases in between. Germline V CDR1 and CDR2: SGHKS, YYEKEE (reference sequence). CDR3 length equals 16 residues.

This clonotype was observed a handful of times. The gene calls are TRBV29-1 and TRBJ2-2; a possible D gene is TRBD1 (6 bases). This CDR3 spans 16 amino acids. Per germline, CDR1 SQVTM and CDR2 ANQGSEA. V shed 7 bases and J shed 2 bases, with 20 bases lying between them. The CDR3 DNA sequence: TGCAGCGCCCGATCGTACCGGGACACTAACACCGGGGAGCTGTTTTTT. Translation: CSARSYRDTNTGELFF.

This clonotype came up many times. This chain joins TRBV2 and TRBJ1-2; a weak D match, TRBD1 (6 bases). The germline V gene encodes CDR1 SNHLY and CDR2 FYNNEI. Trimming left V 9 bases short and J 6 bases short, with 26 bases between. The CDR3 spans 16 residues. The CDR3 loop is CASNEPRTATSHGYTF. The CDR3, as DNA: TGTGCCAGTAACGAACCGAGGACAGCGACATCGCATGGCTACACCTTC. Variable domain in full (rest from reference TRBV2 and TRBJ1-2): EPEVTQTPSHQVTQMGQEVILRCVPISNHLYFYWYRQILGQKVEFLVSFYNNEISEKSEIFDDQFSVERPDGSNFTLKIRSTKLEDSAMYFCASNEPRTATSHGYTFGSGTRLTVV.

This clonotype was seen repeatedly, ten times or more. The chain couples TRBV28 to TRBJ1-4, with a tentative D call TRBD1 (6 bases). This CDR3 contains 14 residues. Germline lookup yields CDR1 MDHEN and CDR2 SYDVKM. V was cut by 6 bases and J by 7 bases, with 15 bases left in between. The CDR3 protein is CASRSGDAVEKLFF. The CDR3 nucleotides are TGTGCCAGCAGATCAGGGGACGCGGTTGAAAAACTGTTTTTT. Full variable domain (remainder filled in from reference TRBV28 and TRBJ1-4): DVKVTQSSRYLVKRTGEKVFLECVQDMDHENMFWYRQDPGLGLRLIYFSYDVKMKEKGDIPEGYSVSREKKERFSLILESASTNQTSMYLCASRSGDAVEKLFFGSGTQLSVL.

This clonotype was counted at least ten times. J is TRBJ2-1 and V is TRBV20-1; TRBD2 matches at 11 bases. Germline V gene data show CDR1 as DFQATT and CDR2 as SNEGSKA (reference sequence). With 3 bases clipped from V and 6 bases from J, the junction kept 7 bases outside the gene matches. The CDR3 covers 15 residues. This chain's CDR3 is CSASELAGDINEQFF. In DNA form, the CDR3 reads TGCAGTGCTAGCGAACTAGCGGGAGACATCAATGAGCAGTTCTTC.

For this clonotype: This could be a read error, since a much larger clone is one nucleotide away. The chain joins TRBV11-2 to TRBJ2-1; D not resolved. The CDR3 contains 12 residues. Germline assignment: CDR1 SGHAT and CDR2 FQNNGV. V shed 4 bases and J shed 10 bases, with 11 bases lying between them. The CDR3: CASSSARTEQFF. CDR3 coding DNA: TGTGCCAGCAGCTCCGCTAGAACAGAGCAGTTCTTC.

Only a few counts were recorded for this clonotype. The chain links TRBV15 to TRBJ2-1, with 8 bases identical to TRBD2. The CDR3 runs 19 residues. Per the germline V gene, CDR1 is LNHNV and CDR2 is YYDKDF (reference sequence). V dropped 7 bases and J dropped 3; count of bases not matched to a gene: 20. CDR3 sequence reads: CATMRGNIAGRPFYNEQFF. CDR3 coding DNA: TGTGCCACCATGCGGGGGAATATAGCGGGACGTCCCTTCTACAATGAGCAGTTCTTC.

The CDR3 spells CASSPRTSGSRKTQYF. The CDR3 coding sequence is TGTGCCAGCAGCCCCCGGACTAGCGGGAGCCGGAAGACCCAGTACTTC. This chain uses TRBV11-2 with TRBJ2-5; 13 bases fit TRBD2. The length of the CDR3 is 16 residues. Germline lookup yields CDR1 SGHAT and CDR2 FQNNGV. Trimming took 5 bases from V and 6 from J; bases not matched to a gene: 9.

In its sample, this clonotype was seen a few times. The chain couples TRBV28 to TRBJ1-3; D is perhaps TRBD1 (5 bases). Germline-derived CDR1 and CDR2 are MDHEN and SYDVKM. V shed 6 bases and J shed 4 bases, with 13 bases lying between them. This CDR3 has 14 residues. The CDR3 DNA is TGTGCCAGCAGACGGGGGACGGCAGGAAACACCATATATTTT. This codes for CASRRGTAGNTIYF.

V gene TRBV3-1 combines with J gene TRBJ1-2; 8 nucleotides agree with TRBD1. Germline V gene sequence: CDR1 LGHDT, CDR2 YNNKEL (reference sequence). CDR3 length equals 14 residues. V was clipped by 1 base and J by 7 bases; unmatched bases: 5. The CDR3 nucleotides are TGTGCCAGCAGCCAAGGTTCAGGGGGCGGTGGCTACACCTTC. This codes for CASSQGSGGGGYTF.